One sample yielded the 2 T cell receptor beta chains listed below, sequenced in a study of control samples from healthy donors and cancer patients. Generated by immunoSEQ multiplex PCR, the TCRdb table keeps only in-frame clones and is missing some. The profile covers about 140,000 clones, with under 95% appearing a single time and 7.1% taken by the ten largest. The source material was blood. The receptor source for this set is a man aged 18 to 30 in good health.

Only one count was recorded for this clone. The chain has TRBV7-2 and TRBJ2-7; 7 positions agree with TRBD2. Trimming at V came to 5 bases and at J to 0 bases, leaving 4 bases not matched to a gene. Germline-derived CDR1 and CDR2 are SGHTA and FQGNSA. The CDR3 spans 14 residues. For the CDR3, the DNA is TGTGCCAGCAGCCCGTGGGACTACTCCTACGAGCAGTACTTC. Protein: CASSPWDYSYEQYF.

The count of this clone is one. The chain joins TRBV4-2 to TRBJ2-5; the D gene is possibly TRBD2 (6 bases). Between the trimmed V and J ends, which lost 2 bases and 5 bases, there was a span of 18 bases. Germline CDR1 is LGHNA and CDR2 is YNFKEQ. The CDR3 is made up of 16 amino acids. The CDR3 here is CASSQFTARGSETQYF. The CDR3 region has the DNA TGTGCCAGCAGCCAATTTACTGCCCGGGGGTCGGAGACCCAGTACTTC.